This TCR beta chain was recorded in a study of blood T cell repertoires in COVID-19. Across the whole study: Samples of COVID-19 (acute and convalescent) were obtained from the United States, Italy and Spain.

CDR3 length: 12 amino acids. Trimming took 3 bases from V and 0 from J, leaving 3 bases between them. CDR1 and CDR2 (germline): SGHVS, FNYEAQ. Original processing methods: Estimation of nucleated cell counts relied on the amplification of reference gene primers. The table came from immunoSEQ multiplex PCR; TCRdb's copy has only in-frame clones and leaves some out. V and J calls and clone size follow that table, whereas D and trimming were derived from the DNA. The sample records around 200,000 clones, 80% to 90% being singletons. The rearrangement uses TRBV7-6 and TRBJ2-7; no firm D call. This clonotype was sampled from a man in his sixties with acute or convalescent COVID-19. The source material was peripheral blood. The CDR3 reads CASSLSSYEQYF. The CDR3 DNA reads TGTGCCAGCAGCTTGAGCTCCTACGAGCAGTACTTC.